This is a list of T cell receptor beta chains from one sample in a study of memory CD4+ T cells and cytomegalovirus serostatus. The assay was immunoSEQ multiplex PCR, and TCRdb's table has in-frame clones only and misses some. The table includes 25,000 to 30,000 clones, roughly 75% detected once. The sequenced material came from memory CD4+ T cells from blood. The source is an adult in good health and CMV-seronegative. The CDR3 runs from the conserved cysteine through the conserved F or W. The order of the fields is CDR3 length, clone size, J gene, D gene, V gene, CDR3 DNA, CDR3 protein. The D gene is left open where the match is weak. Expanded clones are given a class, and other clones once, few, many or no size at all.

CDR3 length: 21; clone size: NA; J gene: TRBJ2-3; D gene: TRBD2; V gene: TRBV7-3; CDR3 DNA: TGTGCCAGCAGCTTATTTTCAGGGACTAGCCTACGGTATTCTAGCACAGATACGCAGTATTTT; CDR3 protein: CASSLFSGTSLRYSSTDTQYF
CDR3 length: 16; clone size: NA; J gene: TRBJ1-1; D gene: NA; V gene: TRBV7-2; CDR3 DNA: TGTGCCAGCAGCTTAGTAGGGGCGGGGGCGCCCACTGAAGCTTTCTTT; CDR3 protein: CASSLVGAGAPTEAFF
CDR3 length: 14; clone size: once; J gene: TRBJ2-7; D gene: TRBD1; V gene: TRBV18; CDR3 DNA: TGTGCCAGCTCAACGACAGGGGTGAACGGCGAGCAGTACTTC; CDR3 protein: CASSTTGVNGEQYF
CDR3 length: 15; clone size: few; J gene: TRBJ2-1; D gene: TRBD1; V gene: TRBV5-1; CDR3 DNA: TGCGCCAGCAGCTTGACAGGGGACCCGAACAATGAGCAGTTCTTC; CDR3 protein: CASSLTGDPNNEQFF
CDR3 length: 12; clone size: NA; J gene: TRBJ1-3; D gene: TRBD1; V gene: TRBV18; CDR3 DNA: TGTGCCAGCGGGACAGCCGGAAACACCATATATTTT; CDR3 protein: CASGTAGNTIYF
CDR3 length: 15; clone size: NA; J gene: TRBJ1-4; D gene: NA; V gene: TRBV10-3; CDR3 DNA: TGTGCCATCAGTGAGTCGGGCGGTCTTAATGAAAAACTGTTTTTT; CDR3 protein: CAISESGGLNEKLFF
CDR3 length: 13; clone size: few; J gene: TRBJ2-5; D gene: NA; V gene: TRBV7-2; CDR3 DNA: TGTGCCAGCAGCTTAGGTCAGCTTGAGACCCAGTACTTC; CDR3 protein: CASSLGQLETQYF
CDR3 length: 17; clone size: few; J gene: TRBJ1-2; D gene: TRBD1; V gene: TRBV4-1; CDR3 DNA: TGCGCCAGCAGCCAAATAATTCCGGGACAGGGGGCGCGTGGCTACACCTTC; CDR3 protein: CASSQIIPGQGARGYTF
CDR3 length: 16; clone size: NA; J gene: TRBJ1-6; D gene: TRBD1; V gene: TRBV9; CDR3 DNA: TGTGCCAGCAGCCTTCTACCCGACAGGGCAAATTCACCCCTCCACTTT; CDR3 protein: CASSLLPDRANSPLHF
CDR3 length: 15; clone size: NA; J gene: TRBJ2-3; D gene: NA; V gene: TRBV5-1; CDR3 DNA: TGCGCCAGCAACAAAAGGGGTGTAGGCACAGATACGCAGTATTTT; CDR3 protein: CASNKRGVGTDTQYF
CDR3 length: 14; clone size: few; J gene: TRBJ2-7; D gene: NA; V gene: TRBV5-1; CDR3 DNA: TGCGCCAGCAGCTTGGTTGAAGGGGTCAGCGAGCAGTACTTC; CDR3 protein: CASSLVEGVSEQYF
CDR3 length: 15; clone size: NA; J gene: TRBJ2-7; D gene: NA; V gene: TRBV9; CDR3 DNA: TGTGCCAGCAGCGTAGTCGGGACGGGAGACTACGAGCAGTACTTC; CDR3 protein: CASSVVGTGDYEQYF
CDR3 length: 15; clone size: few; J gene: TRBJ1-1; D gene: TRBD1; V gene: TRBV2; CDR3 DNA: TGTGCCAGCAGGGTAACAGGGGGAACGAACACTGAAGCTTTCTTT; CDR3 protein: CASRVTGGTNTEAFF
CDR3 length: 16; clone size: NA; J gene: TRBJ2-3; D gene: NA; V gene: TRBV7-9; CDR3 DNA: TGTGCCAGCAGCTTAGGAGCGGACCAGGCGACAGATACGCAGTATTTT; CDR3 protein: CASSLGADQATDTQYF
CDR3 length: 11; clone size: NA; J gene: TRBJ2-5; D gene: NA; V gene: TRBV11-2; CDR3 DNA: TGTGCCAGCAGCCATGCAGAGACCCAGTACTTC; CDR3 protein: CASSHAETQYF
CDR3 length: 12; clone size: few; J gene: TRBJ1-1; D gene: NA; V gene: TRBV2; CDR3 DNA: TGTGCCAGCGGGTTTGGTGTTATTGAAGCTTTCTTT; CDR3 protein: CASGFGVIEAFF
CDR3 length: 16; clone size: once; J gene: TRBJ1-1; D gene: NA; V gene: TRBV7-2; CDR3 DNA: TGTGCCAGCAGCTTAGTCCTGGGGGTGACGAACACTGAAGCTTTCTTT; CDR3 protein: CASSLVLGVTNTEAFF
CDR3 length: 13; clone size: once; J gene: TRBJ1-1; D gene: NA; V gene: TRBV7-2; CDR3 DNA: TGTGCCAGCAGCTTAGGCCAGTTAGGCGAAGCTTTCTTT; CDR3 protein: CASSLGQLGEAFF
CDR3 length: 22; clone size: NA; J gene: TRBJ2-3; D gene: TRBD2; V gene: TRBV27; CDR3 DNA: TGTGCCAGCAGTTCCCCACCTCCGGGCCTAGCGGGGGGGCCCAGTTACACAGATACGCAGTATTTT; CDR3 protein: CASSSPPPGLAGGPSYTDTQYF
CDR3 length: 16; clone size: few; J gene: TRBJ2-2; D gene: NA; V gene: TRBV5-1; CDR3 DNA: TGCGCCAGCAGCTTGGAGGCGGGGCGCGCCCCCGGGGAGCTGTTTTTT; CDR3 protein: CASSLEAGRAPGELFF
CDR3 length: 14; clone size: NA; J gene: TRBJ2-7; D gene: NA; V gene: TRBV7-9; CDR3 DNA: TGTGCCAGCAGCTCCTACAGGGGGGGAAACGAGCAGTACTTC; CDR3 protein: CASSSYRGGNEQYF
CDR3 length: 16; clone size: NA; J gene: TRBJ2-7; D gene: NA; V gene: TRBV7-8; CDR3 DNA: TGTGCCAGCAGCCCTAGGGTCCAGGGGAGCTCCTACGAGCAGTACTTC; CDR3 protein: CASSPRVQGSSYEQYF
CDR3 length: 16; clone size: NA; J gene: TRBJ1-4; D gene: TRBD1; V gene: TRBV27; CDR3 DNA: TGTGCCAGCAGACCAGACAGGGGGCCGTCTAATGAAAAACTGTTTTTT; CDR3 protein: CASRPDRGPSNEKLFF
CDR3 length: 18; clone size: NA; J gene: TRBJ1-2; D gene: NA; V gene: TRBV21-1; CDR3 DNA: TGTGCCAGCAGCCCCCCTAGATGCAGGGGGAGAGGGGACTATGGCTACACCTTC; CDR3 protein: CASSPPRCRGRGDYGYTF
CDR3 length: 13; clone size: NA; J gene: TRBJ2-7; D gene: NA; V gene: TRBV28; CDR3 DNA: TGTGCCAGCAGCCCCCTTCGAGCGTACGAGCAGTACTTC; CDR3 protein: CASSPLRAYEQYF
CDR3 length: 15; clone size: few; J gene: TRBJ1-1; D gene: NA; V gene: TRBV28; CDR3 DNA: TGTGCCAGCAGTTTACCAATAAGGTCGAACACTGAAGCTTTCTTT; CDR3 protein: CASSLPIRSNTEAFF
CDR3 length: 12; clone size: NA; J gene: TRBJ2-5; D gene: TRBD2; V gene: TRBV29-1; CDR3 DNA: TGCAGCGTCGGGGGGGGAGAAGAGACCCAGTACTTC; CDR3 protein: CSVGGGEETQYF
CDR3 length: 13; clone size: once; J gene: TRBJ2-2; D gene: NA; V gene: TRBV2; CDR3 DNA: TGTGCCAGCAGGGCACTAAACACCGGGGAGCTGTTTTTT; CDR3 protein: CASRALNTGELFF
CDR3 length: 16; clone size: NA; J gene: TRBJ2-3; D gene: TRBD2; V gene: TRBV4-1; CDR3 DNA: TGCGCCAGCAGCCAGTCGGGGGGTTTGGGGACAGATACGCAGTATTTT; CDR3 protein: CASSQSGGLGTDTQYF
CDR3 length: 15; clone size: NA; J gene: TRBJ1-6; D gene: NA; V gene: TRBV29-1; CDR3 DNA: TGCAGCGTTGGCGTATTTATGGCACAGAATTCACCCCTCCACTTT; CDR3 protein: CSVGVFMAQNSPLHF
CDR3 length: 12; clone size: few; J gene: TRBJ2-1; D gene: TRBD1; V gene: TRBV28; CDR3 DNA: TGTGCCAGCAGTTACAGGGGGCATGAGCAGTTCTTC; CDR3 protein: CASSYRGHEQFF
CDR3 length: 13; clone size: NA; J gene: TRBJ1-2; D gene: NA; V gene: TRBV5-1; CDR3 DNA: TGCGCCAGCAGCTTGAGGGCACCTTATGGCTACACCTTC; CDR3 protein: CASSLRAPYGYTF
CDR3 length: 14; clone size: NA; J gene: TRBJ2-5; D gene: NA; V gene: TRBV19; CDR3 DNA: TGTGCCAGTAGTATAGTGGGCTCACAGGAGACCCAGTACTTC; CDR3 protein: CASSIVGSQETQYF
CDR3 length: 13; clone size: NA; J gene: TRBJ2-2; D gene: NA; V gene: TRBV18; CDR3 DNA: TGTGCCAGCTCCAGGGAAGAAGCCGGGGAGCTGTTTTTT; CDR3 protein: CASSREEAGELFF
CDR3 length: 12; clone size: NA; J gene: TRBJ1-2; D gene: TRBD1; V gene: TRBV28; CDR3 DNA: TGTGCCAGCGGACAGGTGGATGATGGCTACACCTTC; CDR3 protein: CASGQVDDGYTF
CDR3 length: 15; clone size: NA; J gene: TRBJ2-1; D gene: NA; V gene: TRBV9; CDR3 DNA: TGTGCCAGCAGCTCCCTCACGGGCGGATACAATGAGCAGTTCTTC; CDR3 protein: CASSSLTGGYNEQFF
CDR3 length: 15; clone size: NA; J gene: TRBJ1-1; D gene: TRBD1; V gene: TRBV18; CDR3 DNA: TGTGCCAGCTCACCACCGGGACAGGGGGGTACTGAAGCTTTCTTT; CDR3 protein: CASSPPGQGGTEAFF
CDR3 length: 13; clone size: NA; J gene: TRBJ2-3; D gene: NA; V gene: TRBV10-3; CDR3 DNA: TGTGCCATCAGCCTGGACTACCGAGATACGCAGTATTTT; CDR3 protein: CAISLDYRDTQYF
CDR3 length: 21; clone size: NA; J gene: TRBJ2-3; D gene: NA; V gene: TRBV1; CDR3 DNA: TGCACCAGCAGCCAAGATTCGTGCCTAGCGGGGGCCCGAGGGGGCACAGATACGCAGTATTTT; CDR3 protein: CTSSQDSCLAGARGGTDTQYF